The 28 T cell receptor beta chains below all came from one sample that was sequenced in a study of blood T cell repertoires in COVID-19. Libraries were prepared by immunoSEQ multiplex PCR; TCRdb keeps only in-frame clonotypes and omits some of them. The table shows about 140,000 clones, with around 88% occurring only once. Sequencing was performed on peripheral blood. The receptor source for this set is a woman aged 55-70 years with acute or convalescent COVID-19.

The chain employs TRBV7-8 and TRBJ1-2, with D unclear. V dropped 2 bases and J dropped 1 base, with 8 bases sitting between them. There are 14 residues in the CDR3. The germline V gene encodes CDR1 SGHVS and CDR2 FQNEAQ. This chain's CDR3 is CASSLRTDNYGYTF. The CDR3 nucleotides read TGTGCCAGCAGCTTACGGACTGATAACTATGGCTACACCTTC.

V is TRBV7-2 and J is TRBJ2-5; 10 nucleotides line up with TRBD2. The germline CDR1 and CDR2 sequences are SGHTA and FQGNSA. V lost 2 bases, J lost 4 bases, and 10 bases stayed unmatched. This CDR3 is built from 17 residues. CDR3 protein: CASSLFELAGGPETQYF. In nucleotides, the CDR3 is TGTGCCAGCAGCTTATTTGAATTAGCGGGGGGCCCAGAGACCCAGTACTTC.

The genes are TRBV4-1 and TRBJ2-1; 11 bases align to TRBD1. Trimming took 0 bases from V and 7 from J; bases not matched to a gene: 5. This CDR3 is 16 amino acids long. In germline, CDR1 is MGHRA, CDR2 YSYEKL. CDR3 loop: CASSQDKGTGGNEQFF. CDR3 bases: TGCGCCAGCAGCCAAGATAAAGGGACAGGGGGAAATGAGCAGTTCTTC.

The chain is built from TRBV5-5 and TRBJ2-2; 7 bases match TRBD1. The CDR3 runs 16 residues. J lost 4 bases, V lost 4 bases, and 10 bases had no gene match. Germline lookup yields CDR1 SGHKS and CDR2 YYEKEE (reference sequence). CDR3 region: CASSPRDRVGTGELFF. In nucleotides, the CDR3 is TGTGCCAGCAGCCCTCGCGACAGGGTCGGCACCGGGGAGCTGTTTTTT.

The chain couples TRBV18 to TRBJ2-5; TRBD2 is a possible D gene (5 bases). The V and J ends lost 2 bases and 7 bases respectively, with 14 bases between them. The germline V gene encodes CDR1 KGHSH and CDR2 LQKENI. The CDR3 runs 14 residues. In nucleotides, the CDR3 is TGTGCCAGCTCACCAGAGACTACCCGGGGGACCCAGTACTTC. Translated: CASSPETTRGTQYF.

The rearrangement links TRBV6-5 to TRBJ1-2; D might be TRBD1 (6 bases). Germline V gene lookup returns CDR1 MNHEY and CDR2 SVGAGI. V dropped 8 bases and J dropped 4 bases, with 20 bases sitting between them. The CDR3 loop spans 15 amino acids. The CDR3 region is CASVEGGAGSYGYTF. The CDR3 DNA reads TGTGCCAGCGTCGAAGGGGGGGCAGGTAGCTATGGCTACACCTTC.

The chain combines TRBV28 with TRBJ1-3; no firm D call. Trimming stripped 6 bases from V and 0 bases from J, with 3 bases between. The CDR3 has 12 residues. Germline-derived CDR1 and CDR2 are MDHEN and SYDVKM. In nucleotides, the CDR3 is TGTGCCAGCAGGAGCTCTGGAAACACCATATATTTT. This gives the protein CASRSSGNTIYF. The full variable domain, with the rest looked up from reference TRBV28 and TRBJ1-3, is DVKVTQSSRYLVKRTGEKVFLECVQDMDHENMFWYRQDPGLGLRLIYFSYDVKMKEKGDIPEGYSVSREKKERFSLILESASTNQTSMYLCASRSSGNTIYFGEGSWLTVV.

The CDR3 is CAISGVPGGDGYTF. The CDR3 DNA follows: TGTGCCATCAGCGGAGTACCAGGGGGCGACGGCTACACCTTC. This chain connects TRBV10-3 to TRBJ1-2, with TRBD1 matching 8 bases. This CDR3 comprises 14 residues. Germline CDR1 and CDR2: ENHRY and SYGVKD. V lost 6 bases, J lost 8 bases, and 11 bases stayed unmatched.

The chain links TRBV30 to TRBJ2-5; tentative D call: TRBD2 (5 bases). With 2 bases removed from V and 5 bases from J, the gap between germline ends came to 9 bases. CDR1 is GTSNPN, CDR2 SVGIG, per germline (reference sequence). The CDR3 contains 12 residues. Written as DNA, the CDR3 is TGTGCCTGGAGTCTTGGCGGGGAGACCCAGTACTTC. It yields the protein CAWSLGGETQYF.

V usage is TRBV5-1 and J usage is TRBJ1-5; 8 bases are shared with TRBD1. Trimming cost V 4 bases and J 7 bases; bases outside gene matches: 10. Per germline, CDR1 SGHRS and CDR2 YFSETQ. This CDR3 is 15 amino acids long. CDR3 sequence: CASSPNGQGGQPQHF. Written as DNA, the CDR3 is TGCGCCAGCAGCCCCAACGGACAGGGAGGCCAGCCCCAGCATTTT.

This clone is a singleton in its sample. The chain employs TRBV7-2 and TRBJ2-5, with 9 bases matching TRBD2. Germline values: CDR1 SGHTA, CDR2 FQGNSA. V was pared by 1 base and J by 5 bases, with 5 bases of the junction left unmatched. This CDR3 comprises 15 residues. CDR3 DNA: TGTGCCAGCAGCTTAGATACGGCGGGGGGGGAGACCCAGTACTTC. It codes for CASSLDTAGGETQYF.

The gene calls are TRBV12-5 and TRBJ2-4, with 10 bases matching TRBD1. The CDR3 runs 19 residues. Germline CDR1 and CDR2: LGHNT and FRNRAP. V lost 1 base, J lost 0 bases, and 9 bases stayed unmatched. CDR3 DNA sequence: TGTGCTAGTGGTTTGGGCCGGGACAGGGGTCCGCTAGCCAAAAACATTCAGTACTTC. As protein: CASGLGRDRGPLAKNIQYF.

To note about this clone: The junction differs from germline at one of its ends, possibly a read error. The V and J genes are TRBV6-2 or TRBV6-3 and TRBJ2-1; a weak D match, TRBD2 (5 bases). Germline V lookup: CDR1 MNHEY, CDR2 SVGEGT. The CDR3 has 15 residues. CDR3 protein: CASRYYHTGSNEQFF. Here the CDR3 DNA reads TGTGCCAGCAGGTACTACCACACTGGGAGCAATGAGCAGTTCTTC.

V and J are TRBV4-1 and TRBJ2-5; D perhaps matches TRBD2 (6 bases). CDR3 size: 15 residues. In germline, CDR1 is MGHRA, CDR2 YSYEKL. V was shortened by 1 base and J by 5 bases, with 14 bases between the two germline ends. CDR3 nucleotides: TGCGCCAGCAGCCAAGTGGGGGGTCCTCGGGAGACCCAGTACTTC. This sequence encodes CASSQVGGPRETQYF.

The rearrangement joins TRBV30 to TRBJ1-2; TRBD1 matches 10 bases. The CDR3 sequence is 13 residues long. The germline gives CDR1 GTSNPN, CDR2 SVGIG (reference sequence). Trimming cost V 8 bases and J 5 bases; bases outside gene matches: 8. CDR3 in amino acids: CASRDRGTYGYTF. The CDR3 DNA follows: TGTGCCAGCCGGGACAGGGGAACATATGGCTACACCTTC.

There are a few counts of this clone. V and J are TRBV7-2 and TRBJ2-7, with 10 bases aligning to TRBD1. V lost 3 bases and J lost 2; bases outside the gene matches: 4. Germline-derived CDR1 and CDR2 are SGHTA and FQGNSA. The CDR3 runs to 15 residues. CDR3 in amino acids: CASSFAGTGAYEQYF. The CDR3 nucleotides are TGTGCCAGCAGCTTCGCCGGGACAGGGGCCTACGAGCAGTACTTC.

The V gene is TRBV9, the J gene TRBJ1-5; 9 positions agree with TRBD1. Germline V gives CDR1 SGDLS, CDR2 YYNGEE. V gave up 5 bases and J gave up 1 base; unmatched junction bases: 1. The CDR3 is made up of 14 amino acids. The CDR3 nucleotides read TGTGCCAGCAGTGACAGGGGGAGCAATCAGCCCCAGCATTTT. It codes for CASSDRGSNQPQHF.

This chain's CDR3 is CASSLVGQENTEAFF. Written as DNA, the CDR3 is TGCGCCAGCAGCTTGGTAGGACAGGAGAACACTGAAGCTTTCTTT. The chain uses TRBV5-1 and TRBJ1-1; 7 nucleotides agree with TRBD1. V trimming: 0 bases; J trimming: 1 base; junction bases outside the gene matches: 3. From germline, CDR1 is SGHRS and CDR2 YFSETQ. The CDR3 spans 15 residues. Supplemented by reference TRBV5-1 and TRBJ1-1, the full variable domain reads KAGVTQTPRYLIKTRGQQVTLSCSPISGHRSVSWYQQTPGQGLQFLFEYFSETQRNKGNFPGRFSGRQFSNSRSEMNVSTLELGDSALYLCASSLVGQENTEAFFGQGTRLTVV.

The V gene is TRBV5-6, the J gene TRBJ1-1; TRBD1 aligns across 7 bases. The germline V gene encodes CDR1 SGHDT and CDR2 YYEEEE. Trimming removed 3 bases from V and 1 base from J; junction bases left unmatched: 6. This CDR3 has 15 residues. The CDR3 loop is CASSSLGQRNTEAFF. The CDR3 region has the DNA TGTGCCAGCAGCTCCCTGGGACAGAGGAACACTGAAGCTTTCTTT.

The chain recombines TRBV27 with TRBJ1-4; D remains ambiguous. The CDR3 contains 15 residues. Germline CDR1 reads MNHEY; CDR2 reads SMNVEV (reference sequence). V gave up 4 bases and J gave up 7 bases, with 16 bases separating them. DNA of the CDR3: TGTGCCAGCAGTTCCCCAGGCACGACCGGTGAAAAACTGTTTTTT. Protein: CASSSPGTTGEKLFF.

Worth noting for this clone: The sample carries other DNA sequences with the same CDR3. This chain connects TRBV19 to TRBJ1-5; TRBD1 agrees at 7 bases. CDR1 is LNHDA and CDR2 is SQIVND in the germline V gene (reference sequence). CDR3 size: 13 residues. J lost 6 bases, V lost 9 bases, and 8 bases had no gene match. The CDR3 DNA is TGTGCCAGCTCGGGACAGTGGGGTCAGCCCCAGCATTTT. Translated: CASSGQWGQPQHF. Complete variable domain (other parts from reference TRBV19 and TRBJ1-5): DGGITQSPKYLFRKEGQNVTLSCEQNLNHDAMYWYRQDPGQGLRLIYYSQIVNDFQKGDIAEGYSVSREKKESFPLTVTSAQKNPTAFYLCASSGQWGQPQHFGDGTRLSIL.

V and J are TRBV7-3 and TRBJ2-3; 8 bases fit TRBD1. From germline, CDR1 is SGHTA and CDR2 FQGTGA. V trimming: 5 bases; J trimming: 2 bases; junction bases outside the gene matches: 6. The CDR3 length is 15 residues. The CDR3 protein is CASSQTGVDTDTQYF. The CDR3 DNA reads TGTGCCAGCAGCCAGACAGGGGTGGACACAGATACGCAGTATTTT.

This clone appeared a single time. The V and J genes are TRBV18 and TRBJ2-1, with 7 bases fitting TRBD2. Trimming at V came to 0 bases and at J to 2 bases, leaving 4 bases not matched to a gene. Germline-derived CDR1 and CDR2 are KGHSH and LQKENI. This CDR3 is 16 amino acids long. CDR3 in DNA: TGTGCCAGCTCACCACCGGTGGGGAGGGCCTACAATGAGCAGTTCTTC. It yields the protein CASSPPVGRAYNEQFF.

V gene TRBV9 combines with J gene TRBJ2-1, with a possible D match to TRBD2 (5 bases). Per germline, CDR1 SGDLS and CDR2 YYNGEE. This CDR3 has 14 amino acids. Deletions cut 3 bases from V and 8 bases from J, with 15 bases between. CDR3 loop: CASSAQSPRDEQFF. The CDR3 region has the DNA TGTGCCAGCAGCGCGCAGTCCCCGCGGGATGAGCAGTTCTTC. Using reference TRBV9 and TRBJ2-1 for the parts outside the CDR3, the full variable domain is DSGVTQTPKHLITATGQRVTLRCSPRSGDLSVYWYQQSLDQGLQFLIQYYNGEERAKGNILERFSAQQFPDLHSELNLSSLELGDSALYFCASSAQSPRDEQFFGPGTRLTVL.

The J gene is TRBJ2-4, the V gene TRBV7-2; D remains unclear. Trimming took off 3 bases at V and 4 bases at J, with 4 bases between the two ends. The CDR3 loop spans 12 amino acids. The V gene's germline CDR1 is SGHTA and CDR2 FQGNSA. DNA for the CDR3: TGTGCCAGCAGCTTCGGTAAAAACATTCAGTACTTC. Translating it yields CASSFGKNIQYF.

This sequence joins TRBV25-1 and TRBJ2-5, with 11 bases aligning to TRBD1. The CDR3 covers 17 residues. The germline CDR1 and CDR2 sequences are MGHDK and SYGVNS. The ends lost 8 bases at V and 5 bases at J; junction bases unmatched: 16. CDR3 sequence reads: CASPNSCRTGGYETQYF. CDR3 nucleotide sequence: TGTGCCAGCCCAAATTCGTGCCGGACAGGGGGCTATGAGACCCAGTACTTC.

V usage is TRBV6-5 and J usage is TRBJ2-7, with TRBD2 matching over 7 bases. This CDR3 region has 15 residues. V shed 0 bases and J 0 bases; nucleotides not matched to a gene: 2. Germline V gene sequence: CDR1 MNHEY, CDR2 SVGAGI. The CDR3 coding sequence is TGTGCCAGCAGTTACTCGGGAGGGGACTCCTACGAGCAGTACTTC. This gives the protein CASSYSGGDSYEQYF.

The chain is built from TRBV20-1 and TRBJ1-1; 7 bases fit TRBD1. This CDR3 spans 11 amino acids. J lost 8 bases, V lost 6 bases, and 6 bases had no gene match. Germline loops: CDR1 DFQATT, CDR2 SNEGSKA (reference sequence). The CDR3 DNA reads as TGCAGTGCCACTAGGACAGGCGAAGCTTTCTTT. Translating gives CSATRTGEAFF.